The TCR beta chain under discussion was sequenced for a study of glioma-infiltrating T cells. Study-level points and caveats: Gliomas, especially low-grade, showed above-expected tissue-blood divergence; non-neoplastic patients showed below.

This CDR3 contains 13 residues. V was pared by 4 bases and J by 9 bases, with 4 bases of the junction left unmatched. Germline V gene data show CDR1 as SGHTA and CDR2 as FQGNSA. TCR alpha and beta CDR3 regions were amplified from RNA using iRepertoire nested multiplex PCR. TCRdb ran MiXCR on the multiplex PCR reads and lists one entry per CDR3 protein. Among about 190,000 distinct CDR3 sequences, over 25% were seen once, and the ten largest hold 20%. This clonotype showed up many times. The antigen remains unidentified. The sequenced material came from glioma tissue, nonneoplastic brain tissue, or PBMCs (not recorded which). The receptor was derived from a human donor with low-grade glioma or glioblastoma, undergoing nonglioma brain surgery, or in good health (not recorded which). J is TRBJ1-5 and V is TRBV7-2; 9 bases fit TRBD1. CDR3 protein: CASSSGQGLPQHF. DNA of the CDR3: TGTGCCAGCAGCTCGGGACAGGGTTTGCCCCAGCATTTT.